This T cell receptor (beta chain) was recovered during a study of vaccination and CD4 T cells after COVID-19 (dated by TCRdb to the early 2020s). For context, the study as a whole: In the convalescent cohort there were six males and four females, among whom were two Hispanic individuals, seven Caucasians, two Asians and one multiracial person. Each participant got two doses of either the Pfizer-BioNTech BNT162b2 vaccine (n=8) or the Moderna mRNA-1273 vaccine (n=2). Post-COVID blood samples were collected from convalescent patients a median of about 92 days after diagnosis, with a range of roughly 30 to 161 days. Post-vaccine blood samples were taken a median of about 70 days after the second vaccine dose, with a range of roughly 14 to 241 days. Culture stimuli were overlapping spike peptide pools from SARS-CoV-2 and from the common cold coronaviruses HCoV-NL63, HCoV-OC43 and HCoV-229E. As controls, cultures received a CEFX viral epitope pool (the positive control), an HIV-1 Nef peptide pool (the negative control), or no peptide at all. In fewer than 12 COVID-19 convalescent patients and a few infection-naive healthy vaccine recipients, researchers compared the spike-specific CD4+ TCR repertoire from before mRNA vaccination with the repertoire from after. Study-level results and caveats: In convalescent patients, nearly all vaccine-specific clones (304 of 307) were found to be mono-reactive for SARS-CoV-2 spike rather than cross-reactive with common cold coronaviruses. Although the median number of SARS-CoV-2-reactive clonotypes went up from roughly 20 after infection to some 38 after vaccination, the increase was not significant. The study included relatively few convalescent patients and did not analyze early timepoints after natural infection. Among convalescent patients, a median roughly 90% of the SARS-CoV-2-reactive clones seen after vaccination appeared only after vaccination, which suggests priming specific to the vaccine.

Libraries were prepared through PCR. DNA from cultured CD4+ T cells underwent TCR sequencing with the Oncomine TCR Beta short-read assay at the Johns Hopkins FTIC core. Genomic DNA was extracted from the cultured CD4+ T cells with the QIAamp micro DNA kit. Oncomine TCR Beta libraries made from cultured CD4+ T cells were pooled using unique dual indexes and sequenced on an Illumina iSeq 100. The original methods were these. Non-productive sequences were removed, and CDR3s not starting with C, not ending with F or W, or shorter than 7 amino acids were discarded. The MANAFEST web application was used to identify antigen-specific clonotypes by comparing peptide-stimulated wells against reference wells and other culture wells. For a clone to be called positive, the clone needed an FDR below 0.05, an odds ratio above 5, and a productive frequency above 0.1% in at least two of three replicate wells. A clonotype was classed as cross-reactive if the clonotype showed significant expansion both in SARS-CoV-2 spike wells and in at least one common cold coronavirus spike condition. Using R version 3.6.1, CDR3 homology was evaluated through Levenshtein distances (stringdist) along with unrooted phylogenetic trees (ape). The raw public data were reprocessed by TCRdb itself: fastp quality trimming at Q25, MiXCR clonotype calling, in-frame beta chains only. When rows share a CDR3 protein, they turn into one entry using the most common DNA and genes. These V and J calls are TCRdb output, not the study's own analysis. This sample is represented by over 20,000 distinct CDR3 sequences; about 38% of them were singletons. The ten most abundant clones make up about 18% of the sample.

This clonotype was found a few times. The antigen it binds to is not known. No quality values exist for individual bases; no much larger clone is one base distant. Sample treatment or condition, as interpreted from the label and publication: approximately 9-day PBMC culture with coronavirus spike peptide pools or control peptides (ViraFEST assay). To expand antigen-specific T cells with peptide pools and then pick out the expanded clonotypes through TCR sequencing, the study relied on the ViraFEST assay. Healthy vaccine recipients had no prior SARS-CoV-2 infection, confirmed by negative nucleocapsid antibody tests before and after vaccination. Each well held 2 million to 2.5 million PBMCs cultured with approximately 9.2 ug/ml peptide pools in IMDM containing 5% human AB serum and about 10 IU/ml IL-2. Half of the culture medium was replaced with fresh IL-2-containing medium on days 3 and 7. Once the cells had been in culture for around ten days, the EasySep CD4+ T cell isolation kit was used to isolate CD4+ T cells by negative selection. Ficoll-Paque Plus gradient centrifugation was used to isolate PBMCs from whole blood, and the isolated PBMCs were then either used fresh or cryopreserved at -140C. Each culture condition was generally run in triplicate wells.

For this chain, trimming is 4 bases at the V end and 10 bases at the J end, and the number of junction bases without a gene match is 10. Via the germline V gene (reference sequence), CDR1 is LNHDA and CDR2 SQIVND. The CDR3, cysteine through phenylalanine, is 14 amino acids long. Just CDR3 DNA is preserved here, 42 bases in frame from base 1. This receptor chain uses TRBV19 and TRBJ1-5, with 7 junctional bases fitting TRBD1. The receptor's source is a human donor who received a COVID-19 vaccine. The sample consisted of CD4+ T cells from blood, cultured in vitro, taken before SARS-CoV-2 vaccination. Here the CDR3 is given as CASSTTGEISPQHF. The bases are TGTGCCAGTAGTACTACAGGGGAAATCAGCCCCCAGCATTTT.